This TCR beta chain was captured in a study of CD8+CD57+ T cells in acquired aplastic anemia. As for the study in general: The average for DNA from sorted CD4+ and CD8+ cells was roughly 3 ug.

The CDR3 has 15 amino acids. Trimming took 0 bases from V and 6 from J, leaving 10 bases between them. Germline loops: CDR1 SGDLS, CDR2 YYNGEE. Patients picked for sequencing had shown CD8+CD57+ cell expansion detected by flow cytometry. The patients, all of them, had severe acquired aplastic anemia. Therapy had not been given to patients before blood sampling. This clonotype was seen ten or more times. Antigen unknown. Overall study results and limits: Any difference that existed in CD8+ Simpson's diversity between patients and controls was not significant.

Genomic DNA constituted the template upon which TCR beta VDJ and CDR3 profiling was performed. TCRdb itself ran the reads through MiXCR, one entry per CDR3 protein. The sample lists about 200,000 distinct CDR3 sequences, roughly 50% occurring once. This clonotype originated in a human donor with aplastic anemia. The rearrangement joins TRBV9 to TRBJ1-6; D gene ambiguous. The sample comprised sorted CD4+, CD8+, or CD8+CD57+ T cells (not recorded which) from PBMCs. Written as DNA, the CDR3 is TGTGCCAGCAGCGTAGTGGACGGTCCTAATTCACCCCTCCACTTT. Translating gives CASSVVDGPNSPLHF.